Listed below are T cell receptor beta chains from one sample, sequenced in a study of OX40 agonist ivuxolimab in advanced cancers. Only in-frame clones appear in the TCRdb table, and some are missing; sequencing was by immunoSEQ multiplex PCR. Of about 90,000 clones in the sample, 70% to 90% were seen once. Material: CD4+ or CD8+ T cells sorted from blood, obtained in a trial of the OX40 agonist ivuxolimab. These receptor sequences come from an adult with an advanced solid tumor such as melanoma, head and neck, liver or kidney cancer. CDR3s include the opening cysteine and the closing phenylalanine or tryptophan. The D gene is left open where the match is weak. Clone size appears in some rows only: once, few, many, or a class for an expanded clone.

clone_size: -; j_call: TRBJ1-1; d_call: TRBD1; v_call: TRBV4-1; cdr3_nt: TGCGCCAGCAGCCGACATGACAGGGGAGCGATGAACACTGAAGCTTTCTTT; cdr3_aa: CASSRHDRGAMNTEAFF
clone_size: -; j_call: TRBJ1-1; d_call: -; v_call: TRBV6-5; cdr3_nt: TGTGCCAGCAGTTATCTAGAGAACACTGAAGCTTTCTTT; cdr3_aa: CASSYLENTEAFF
clone_size: -; j_call: TRBJ2-2; d_call: -; v_call: TRBV9; cdr3_nt: TGTGCCAGCAGCGCATGGACTCAGAACACCGGGGAGCTGTTTTTT; cdr3_aa: CASSAWTQNTGELFF
clone_size: -; j_call: TRBJ1-4; d_call: -; v_call: TRBV6-8; cdr3_nt: TGTGCCAGCATACTTCCCCCAGACCTACCTTTT; cdr3_aa: CASILPPDLPF
clone_size: -; j_call: TRBJ2-1; d_call: TRBD2; v_call: TRBV10-3; cdr3_nt: TGTGCCATCAGGGTAGCGGGAGGGCCAGGGGAGCAGTTCTTC; cdr3_aa: CAIRVAGGPGEQFF
clone_size: -; j_call: TRBJ1-3; d_call: -; v_call: TRBV7-9; cdr3_nt: TGTGCCAGCAGCTTAGAGGTTATGGGGTCTGGAAACACCATATATTTT; cdr3_aa: CASSLEVMGSGNTIYF
clone_size: -; j_call: TRBJ2-5; d_call: TRBD2; v_call: TRBV4-1; cdr3_nt: TGCGCCAGCAGCCAAGGAGGAGGAGGAAGCGGGAGGGGGGAGACCCAGTACTTC; cdr3_aa: CASSQGGGGSGRGETQYF
clone_size: -; j_call: TRBJ2-7; d_call: -; v_call: TRBV5-4; cdr3_nt: TGTGCCAGCGGGACCGGGACTGCCACCGGCGAGCAGTACTTC; cdr3_aa: CASGTGTATGEQYF
clone_size: -; j_call: TRBJ1-2; d_call: TRBD1; v_call: TRBV19; cdr3_nt: TGTGCCAGTAGAACTGGGACAGGCCACTATGGCTACACCTTC; cdr3_aa: CASRTGTGHYGYTF
clone_size: -; j_call: TRBJ1-1; d_call: -; v_call: TRBV30; cdr3_nt: TGTGCCTGGAGTGTACCGGCAGGGCAGTACACTGAAGCTTTCTTT; cdr3_aa: CAWSVPAGQYTEAFF
clone_size: -; j_call: TRBJ2-7; d_call: TRBD1; v_call: TRBV9; cdr3_nt: TGTGCCAGCAGCGCTGGGACAGGGGATGGGGAGCAGTACTTC; cdr3_aa: CASSAGTGDGEQYF
clone_size: -; j_call: TRBJ2-7; d_call: -; v_call: TRBV6-6; cdr3_nt: TGTGCCAGCAGTTACGGTTTTGGCCCCTACGAGCAGTACTTC; cdr3_aa: CASSYGFGPYEQYF
clone_size: once; j_call: TRBJ2-6; d_call: -; v_call: TRBV25-1; cdr3_nt: TGTGCCAGCAGTGACGGCGGACGCTCTGGGGCCAACGTCCTGACTTTC; cdr3_aa: CASSDGGRSGANVLTF
clone_size: -; j_call: TRBJ2-3; d_call: TRBD2; v_call: TRBV27; cdr3_nt: TGTGCCAGCCACACTAGCGGGGCGAGCACAGATACGCAGTATTTT; cdr3_aa: CASHTSGASTDTQYF
clone_size: -; j_call: TRBJ2-1; d_call: TRBD1; v_call: TRBV6-4; cdr3_nt: TGTGCCAGCAGTGACTCGACAGGGGGCAATGAGCAGTTCTTC; cdr3_aa: CASSDSTGGNEQFF
clone_size: -; j_call: TRBJ2-5; d_call: -; v_call: TRBV4-1; cdr3_nt: TGCGCCAGCAGCCAGGTGCCCGGGACTCAGGAGACCCAGTACTTC; cdr3_aa: CASSQVPGTQETQYF
clone_size: -; j_call: TRBJ1-1; d_call: -; v_call: TRBV30; cdr3_nt: TGTGCCTGGAGGGGTTGGCGGGAGGGCCAGATTGAAGCTTTCTTT; cdr3_aa: CAWRGWREGQIEAFF
clone_size: -; j_call: TRBJ2-7; d_call: TRBD2; v_call: TRBV7-9; cdr3_nt: TGTGCCAGCAGCTTAAAAGCAGGACTAGCGGGCTCCTACGAGCAGTACTTC; cdr3_aa: CASSLKAGLAGSYEQYF
clone_size: -; j_call: TRBJ1-5; d_call: TRBD1; v_call: TRBV6-1; cdr3_nt: TGTGCCAATCTTACGCGACAGGGGAGTCAGCCCCAGCATTTT; cdr3_aa: CANLTRQGSQPQHF
clone_size: -; j_call: TRBJ2-3; d_call: TRBD2; v_call: TRBV5-4; cdr3_nt: TGTGCCAGCAGCCTTCGGACCGCGACTAGCGGGAGTTCGGATACGCAGTATTTT; cdr3_aa: CASSLRTATSGSSDTQYF